A selection of T cell receptor beta chains follows, all from one sample in a study of PD-1 blockade in mismatch repair-deficient tumors. Assay: immunoSEQ multiplex PCR; the TCRdb copy retains only in-frame clones and omits some. The sample lists around 39,000 clones, around four fifths occurring once. Material: PBMCs, obtained around 38 weeks after starting pembrolizumab. Receptor source: an adult with mismatch repair-deficient cancer. CDR3s include the opening cysteine and the closing phenylalanine or tryptophan. A D gene is named only where the DNA matches it firmly. Some rows have no size entry. The others give once, few or many, or a class for an expanded clone.

TRBD1,TRBV18,.,TRBJ1-5,TGTGCCAGCTCACCACCGGGACAGGGGGATCAGCCCCAGCATTTT,CASSPPGQGDQPQHF
.,TRBV21-1,few,TRBJ2-7,TGTGCCAGCAGCAAAGGTCGCTCCTACGAGCAGTACTTC,CASSKGRSYEQYF
.,TRBV11-2,.,TRBJ1-1,TGTGCCAGCACCCCCCTAGGGAGGGGCCCAACTGAAGCTTTCTTT,CASTPLGRGPTEAFF
TRBD1,TRBV11-2,.,TRBJ1-1,TGTGCCAGCAGCTTCCATACAGGGGTTAGCACTGAAGCTTTCTTT,CASSFHTGVSTEAFF
TRBD2,TRBV5-4,.,TRBJ2-2,TGTGCCAGCAGCTTGGCGGGAGGGGCCGGGGAGCTGTTTTTT,CASSLAGGAGELFF
TRBD2,TRBV2,once,TRBJ2-5,TGTGCCAGCACCAGGGACTATGCAAGGGAGACCCAGTACTTC,CASTRDYARETQYF
TRBD1,TRBV9,.,TRBJ2-1,TGTGCCAGCAGTCAGACAGGGGGCATGGGATATGAGCAGTTCTTC,CASSQTGGMGYEQFF
.,TRBV12-5,.,TRBJ2-5,TGTGCTAGTGGTTTGGGGTGGGGGGAAGAGACCCAGTACTTC,CASGLGWGEETQYF
TRBD1,TRBV6-1,.,TRBJ1-6,TGTGCCAGCCCGGGACAGGGGGATTCACCCCTCCACTTT,CASPGQGDSPLHF
TRBD2,TRBV19,.,TRBJ2-3,TGTGCCAGTAGTATACAGGCGGGAGGGCCCGGAGATACGCAGTATTTT,CASSIQAGGPGDTQYF
TRBD1,TRBV18,.,TRBJ1-2,TGTGCCAGCTCACCAGGACAGGGGGACTATGGCTACACCTTC,CASSPGQGDYGYTF
TRBD1,TRBV5-1,.,TRBJ2-2,TGCGCCAGCAGCTTGCAGGCCAGGGGGAACGCCGGGGAGCTGTTTTTT,CASSLQARGNAGELFF
TRBD1,TRBV6-1,.,TRBJ2-7,TGTGCCAGCCTAACAGGGGGAATCTACGAGCAGTACTTC,CASLTGGIYEQYF